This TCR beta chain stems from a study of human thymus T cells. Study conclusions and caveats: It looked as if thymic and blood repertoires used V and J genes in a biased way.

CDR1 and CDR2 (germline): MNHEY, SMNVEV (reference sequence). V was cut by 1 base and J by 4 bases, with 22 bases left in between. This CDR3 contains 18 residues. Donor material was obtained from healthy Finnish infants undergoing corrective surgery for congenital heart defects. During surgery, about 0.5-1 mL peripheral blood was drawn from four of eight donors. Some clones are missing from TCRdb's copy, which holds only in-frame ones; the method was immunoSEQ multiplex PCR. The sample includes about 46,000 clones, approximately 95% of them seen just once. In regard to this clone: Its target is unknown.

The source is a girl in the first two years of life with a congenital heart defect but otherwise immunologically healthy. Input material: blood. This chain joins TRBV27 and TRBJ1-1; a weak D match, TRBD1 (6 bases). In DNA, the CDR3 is TGTGCCAGCAGTTTATGGCGAGGGGGGGGCGGATCGGGCACTGAAGCTTTCTTT. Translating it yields CASSLWRGGGGSGTEAFF.